This T cell receptor (beta chain) derives from a study of technical replicates of blood from a few donors. Sequencing was performed with immunoSEQ multiplex PCR; in TCRdb, only in-frame clones are kept and a portion is missing. The profile covers some 96,000 clones, with under 97% appearing a single time and around 0.22% taken by the ten largest. The trim removed 4 bases at V and 3 bases at J, leaving 8 bases unmatched. The CDR3 spans 15 residues. Germline V gene data show CDR1 as SGHNT and CDR2 as YYREEE (reference sequence). The TCR sequence derives from a human donor in good health. The chain has TRBV5-4 and TRBJ2-5, with 8 positions matching TRBD2. Specimen: T cells isolated from PBMCs. The CDR3 protein is CASSRTSGSEETQYF. The CDR3, as DNA: TGTGCCAGCAGCCGGACGAGCGGGAGCGAAGAGACCCAGTACTTC.